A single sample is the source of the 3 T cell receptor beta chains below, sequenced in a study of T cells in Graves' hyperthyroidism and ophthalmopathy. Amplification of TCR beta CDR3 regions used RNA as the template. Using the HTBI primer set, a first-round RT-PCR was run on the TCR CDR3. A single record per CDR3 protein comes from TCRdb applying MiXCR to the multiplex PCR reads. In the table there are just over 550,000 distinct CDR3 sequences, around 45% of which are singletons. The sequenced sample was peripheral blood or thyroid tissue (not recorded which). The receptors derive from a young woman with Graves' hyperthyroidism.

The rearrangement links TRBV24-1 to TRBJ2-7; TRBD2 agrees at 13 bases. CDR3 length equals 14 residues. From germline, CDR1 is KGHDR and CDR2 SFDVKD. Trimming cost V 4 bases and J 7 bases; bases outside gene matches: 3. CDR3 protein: CATSDRTSGSEQYF. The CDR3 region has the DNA TGTGCCACCAGTGACCGGACTAGCGGGAGTGAGCAGTACTTC.

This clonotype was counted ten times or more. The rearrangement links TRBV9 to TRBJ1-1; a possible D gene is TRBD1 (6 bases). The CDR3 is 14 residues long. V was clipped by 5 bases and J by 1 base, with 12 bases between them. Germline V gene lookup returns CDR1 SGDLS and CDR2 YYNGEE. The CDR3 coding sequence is TGTGCCAGCAGTGTCGGGGGCGCGAACACTGAAGCTTTCTTT. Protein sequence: CASSVGGANTEAFF.

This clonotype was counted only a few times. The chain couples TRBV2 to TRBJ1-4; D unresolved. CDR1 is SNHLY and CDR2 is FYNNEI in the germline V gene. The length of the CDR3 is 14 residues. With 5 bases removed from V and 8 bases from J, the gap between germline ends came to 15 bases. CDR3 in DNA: TGTGCCAGCAGTTTTAGGGTCCTGGGCGAAAAACTGTTTTTT. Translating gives CASSFRVLGEKLFF.